Sequencing of this T cell receptor beta chain was carried out in a study of blood T cells in healthy people across ages. The study, taken as a whole, reports: A conclusive naive versus antigen-experienced comparison was prevented by the unsorted PBMCs. Expanded clonotype changes were possibly confounded by unknown donor CMV status.

In this sample, this clonotype turned up many times. Antigen unknown. Donation came from healthy Caucasian individuals in Russia who were aged 6 to 90. A second roughly 7 to 11 cycle PCR used barcoded and J-beta primers. From the 5' RACE reads, TCRdb called clonotypes with MiXCR, one entry per CDR3 protein. The data show about 780,000 distinct CDR3 sequences, about 45% seen once. Deletions cut 0 bases from V and 7 bases from J, with 15 bases between. Germline V CDR1 and CDR2: LGHNA, YNFKEQ. The CDR3 consists of 15 residues. This receptor was taken from a man at least 80 years old in good health. Sequencing was carried out using blood. The V and J genes are TRBV4-2 and TRBJ2-5; D not certain. The CDR3 loop is CASSQEADGRGTQYF. The CDR3 nucleotides are TGTGCCAGCAGCCAAGAGGCGGACGGTCGTGGGACCCAGTACTTC.